The 14 T cell receptor beta chains reported below all come from one sample, sequenced in a study of shared clonotypes between healthy human individuals. As defined, naive CD8 cells were CD45RO-negative and positively selected for CCR7, with terminally differentiated effector memory CD45RA+ cells excluded. The table came from immunoSEQ multiplex PCR; TCRdb's copy has only in-frame clones and leaves some out. The data hold about 800,000 clones, with approximately 96% observed a single time. Sequenced sample: naive CD8+ T cells sorted from blood. All receptors come from a man in his thirties or forties in good health.

J is TRBJ2-2 and V is TRBV2; TRBD2 aligns across 11 bases. The CDR3 loop spans 14 amino acids. With 4 bases clipped from V and 8 bases from J, the junction kept 3 bases outside the gene matches. Germline CDR1 and CDR2: SNHLY and FYNNEI. The CDR3 reads CASSALAGGGELFF. The CDR3 nucleotides are TGTGCCAGCAGTGCTCTAGCGGGAGGAGGGGAGCTGTTTTTT. The variable domain in full, with the rest retrieved from reference TRBV2 and TRBJ2-2, is EPEVTQTPSHQVTQMGQEVILRCVPISNHLYFYWYRQILGQKVEFLVSFYNNEISEKSEIFDDQFSVERPDGSNFTLKIRSTKLEDSAMYFCASSALAGGGELFFGEGSRLTVL.

V usage is TRBV27 and J usage is TRBJ1-5; D is ambiguous. Trimming cost V 6 bases and J 7 bases, with 13 bases left between them. This CDR3 has 13 amino acids. Germline V CDR1 and CDR2: MNHEY, SMNVEV (reference sequence). The CDR3 region is CASRGQLPQPQHF. DNA of the CDR3: TGTGCCAGCAGGGGCCAGCTGCCACAGCCCCAGCATTTT.

The chain couples TRBV6-5 to TRBJ2-1, with no clear D. Germline V CDR1 and CDR2: MNHEY, SVGAGI. Trimming left V 6 bases short and J 1 base short, with 10 bases between. The CDR3 contains 14 residues. The CDR3, as DNA: TGTGCCAGCAGAAGGGCAGGATCCTACAATGAGCAGTTCTTC. This gives the protein CASRRAGSYNEQFF.

The chain is built from TRBV19 and TRBJ2-1; no definite D call. The ends were cut back, 6 bases at V and 5 bases at J, with 11 bases in the middle. Germline CDR1 LNHDA, CDR2 SQIVND (reference sequence). This CDR3 contains 13 residues. Written as DNA, the CDR3 is TGTGCCAGTAGAGGAAGGTTGGACAATGAGCAGTTCTTC. Translating it yields CASRGRLDNEQFF.

In regard to this clone: This CDR3 is also generated by other DNA sequences in the sample. The V call is TRBV4-3, the J call TRBJ2-7; D perhaps matches TRBD1 (6 bases). This CDR3 contains 15 residues. The ends were cut back, 0 bases at V and 4 bases at J, with 13 bases in the middle. The V gene's germline CDR1 is LGHNA and CDR2 YSLEER. Here the CDR3 DNA reads TGCGCCAGCAGCCAAGAAGGGACACCACTATACGAGCAGTACTTC. It encodes CASSQEGTPLYEQYF.

V is TRBV6-6 and J is TRBJ2-7; the D gene is possibly TRBD1 (6 bases). Germline V gives CDR1 MNHNY, CDR2 SVGAGI (reference sequence). This CDR3 region has 15 residues. V was clipped by 3 bases and J by 1 base, with 13 bases between them. The CDR3 loop reads CASSYYRAESYEQYF. CDR3 DNA: TGTGCCAGCAGTTATTACAGGGCTGAATCCTACGAGCAGTACTTC.

V gene TRBV27 combines with J gene TRBJ1-5, with D maybe TRBD1 (5 bases). The ends were cut back, 0 bases at V and 8 bases at J, with 8 bases in the middle. The CDR3 consists of 13 residues. Germline CDR1 MNHEY, CDR2 SMNVEV (reference sequence). In DNA form, the CDR3 reads TGTGCCAGCAGTTTATCGGGGGTCAAGCCCCAGCATTTT. Residues: CASSLSGVKPQHF.

V gene TRBV9 combines with J gene TRBJ2-7, with unresolved D. V lost 3 bases to trimming and J lost 5 bases, with 18 bases between them. Germline V gene lookup returns CDR1 SGDLS and CDR2 YYNGEE. There are 15 residues in the CDR3. The CDR3 region has the DNA TGTGCCAGCAGCGGGCCGGGTGGCGGTCCTCACGAGCAGTACTTC. Residues: CASSGPGGGPHEQYF.

The chain recombines TRBV7-6 with TRBJ2-7, with 10 bases aligning to TRBD1. This CDR3 region has 14 residues. Trimming at V came to 5 bases and at J to 2 bases, leaving 3 bases not matched to a gene. Germline CDR1 reads SGHVS; CDR2 reads FNYEAQ. As DNA, the CDR3 is TGTGCCAGCAGCCCGGACAGGGGGGCCTACGAGCAGTACTTC. Amino acids: CASSPDRGAYEQYF.

The chain is built from TRBV5-4 and TRBJ2-7; tentative D call: TRBD2 (6 bases). This CDR3 is 14 amino acids long. V lost 3 bases, J lost 4 bases, and 14 bases lay in between. Germline assignment: CDR1 SGHNT and CDR2 YYREEE (reference sequence). The CDR3 region is CASSSRDGGYEQYF. DNA of the CDR3: TGTGCCAGCAGCTCCCGGGACGGGGGTTACGAGCAGTACTTC. The full variable domain, its missing parts supplied by reference TRBV5-4 and TRBJ2-7, is ETGVTQSPTHLIKTRGQQVTLRCSSQSGHNTVSWYQQALGQGPQFIFQYYREEENGRGNFPPRFSGLQFPNYSSELNVNALELDDSALYLCASSSRDGGYEQYFGPGTRLTVT.

The V and J genes are TRBV4-1 and TRBJ2-7; TRBD2 matches at 9 bases. CDR1 is MGHRA, CDR2 YSYEKL, per germline. Trimming cost V 2 bases and J 5 bases; bases outside gene matches: 7. The CDR3 sequence is 15 residues long. The CDR3 spells CASSQIRAGGHEQYF. For the CDR3, the DNA is TGCGCCAGCAGCCAAATTCGAGCGGGAGGACACGAGCAGTACTTC.

As for this clone: The same CDR3 arises from other DNA sequences in this sample as well. The chain combines TRBV27 with TRBJ2-7, with D possibly TRBD2 on 5 matching bases. Trimming left V 2 bases short and J 2 bases short, with 7 bases between. Germline lookup yields CDR1 MNHEY and CDR2 SMNVEV (reference sequence). The CDR3 totals 13 residues. The CDR3 sequence is CASSLAGPYEQYF. In DNA, the CDR3 is TGTGCCAGCAGTTTAGCGGGTCCCTACGAGCAGTACTTC.

This chain links TRBV9 with TRBJ1-1; a possible D gene is TRBD1 (6 bases). The V gene lost 0 bases and the J gene lost 1 base, with 10 bases spanning the gap. CDR1 is SGDLS and CDR2 is YYNGEE in the germline V gene. The CDR3 is 15 residues long. The CDR3 sequence is CASSVDGTSNTEAFF. CDR3 nucleotides: TGTGCCAGCAGCGTAGACGGGACATCGAACACTGAAGCTTTCTTT.

In this sample, this clone turned up once. The chain has TRBV27 and TRBJ1-4, with a tentative D call TRBD1 (5 bases). V lost 5 bases and J lost 10, with 23 bases in between. Germline loops: CDR1 MNHEY, CDR2 SMNVEV (reference sequence). CDR3 length equals 16 residues. The chain's CDR3 is CASSLNVRARDGKLFF. DNA of the CDR3: TGTGCCAGCAGTCTGAACGTACGGGCCAGGGACGGAAAACTGTTTTTT.